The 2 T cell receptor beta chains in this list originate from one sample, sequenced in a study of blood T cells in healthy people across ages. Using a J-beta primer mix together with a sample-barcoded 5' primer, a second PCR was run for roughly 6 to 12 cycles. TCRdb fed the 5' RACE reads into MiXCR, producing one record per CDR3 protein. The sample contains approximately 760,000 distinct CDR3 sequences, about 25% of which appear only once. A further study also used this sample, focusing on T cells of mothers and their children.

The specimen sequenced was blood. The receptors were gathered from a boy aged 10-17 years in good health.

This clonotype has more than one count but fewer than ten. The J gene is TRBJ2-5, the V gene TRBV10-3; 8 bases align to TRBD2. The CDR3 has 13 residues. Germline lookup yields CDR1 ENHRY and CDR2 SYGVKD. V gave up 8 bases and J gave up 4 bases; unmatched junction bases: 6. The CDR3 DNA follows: TGTGCCATCGCAGGACGGGAGGGAGAGACCCAGTACTTC. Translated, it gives CAIAGREGETQYF.

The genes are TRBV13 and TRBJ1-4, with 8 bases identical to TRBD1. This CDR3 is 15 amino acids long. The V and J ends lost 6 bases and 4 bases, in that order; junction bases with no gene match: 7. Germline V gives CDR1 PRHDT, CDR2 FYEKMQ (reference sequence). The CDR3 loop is CASSSHRGVNEKLFF. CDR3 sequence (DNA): TGTGCCAGCAGTTCGCACAGGGGGGTTAATGAAAAACTGTTTTTT. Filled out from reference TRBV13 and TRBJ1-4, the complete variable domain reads AAGVIQSPRHLIKEKRETATLKCYPIPRHDTVYWYQQGPGQDPQFLISFYEKMQSDKGSIPDRFSAQQFSDYHSELNMSSLELGDSALYFCASSSHRGVNEKLFFGSGTQLSVL.